The 27 T cell receptor beta chains listed next were all sequenced from one sample in a study of shared clonotypes between healthy human individuals. It was CD45RO-negative cells, positively selected for CCR7, that made up naive CD8 cells, with terminally differentiated effector memory CD45RA+ cells excluded. TCRdb's copy holds only in-frame clones and misses some; the assay was immunoSEQ multiplex PCR. The sample carries about 2.2 million clones, about 93% recorded once. Sequenced material: naive CD8+ T cells from PBMCs. These receptors originate from a man younger than 30 in good health. Some clones in this sample may be carry-over from other donors' samples.

The J gene is TRBJ1-5, the V gene TRBV7-2, with a tentative D call TRBD1 (5 bases). The germline V and J ends were trimmed by 1 base and 2 bases, with 12 bases remaining between them. CDR1 SGHTA and CDR2 FQGNSA come from the germline V gene. CDR3 length: 16 amino acids. Written as DNA, the CDR3 is TGTGCCAGCAGCTTAGATCGGGGCACCCGCAATCAGCCCCAGCATTTT. Its translation: CASSLDRGTRNQPQHF.

This rearrangement joins TRBV11-2 to TRBJ2-7; 7 bases fit TRBD2. Losses at the gene ends were 5 bases for V and 3 bases for J; bases not matched to a gene: 10. Germline-derived CDR1 and CDR2 are SGHAT and FQNNGV. The CDR3 sequence is 15 residues long. CDR3 DNA: TGTGCCAGCAGCACGCCCGGGACTACCTTCTACGAGCAGTACTTC. It specifies CASSTPGTTFYEQYF.

This chain uses TRBV27 with TRBJ2-1, with 9 positions matching TRBD1. CDR3 size: 15 residues. Germline trimming cut 7 bases from V and 3 bases from J; bases unmatched to any gene: 7. The V gene's germline CDR1 is MNHEY and CDR2 SMNVEV (reference sequence). The CDR3 coding sequence is TGTGCCAGCACACCGGGGACAGGGAACTACAATGAGCAGTTCTTC. Translated: CASTPGTGNYNEQFF.

The V gene is TRBV11-2, the J gene TRBJ1-2; D might be TRBD1 (5 bases). Germline V gives CDR1 SGHAT, CDR2 FQNNGV. There are 15 residues in the CDR3. Trimming removed 4 bases from V and 8 bases from J, with 20 bases in between. The CDR3 DNA reads as TGTGCCAGCAGCTATGGGGGGAGGGTCCAAGGAGGCTACACCTTC. This codes for CASSYGGRVQGGYTF.

The chain couples TRBV29-1 to TRBJ2-2; D remains unclear. V dropped 4 bases and J dropped 4 bases, with 13 bases sitting between them. CDR1 SQVTM and CDR2 ANQGSEA come from the germline V gene. This CDR3 has 14 residues. CDR3 nucleotides: TGCAGCGTTGCGGCTCCCCCGGGCACCGGGGAGCTGTTTTTT. It is translated as CSVAAPPGTGELFF.

The chain recombines TRBV9 with TRBJ2-1; 9 nucleotides align to TRBD1. V dropped 2 bases and J dropped 6; count of bases not matched to a gene: 6. Germline CDR1 is SGDLS and CDR2 is YYNGEE. This CDR3 is 15 amino acids long. CDR3 nucleotide sequence: TGTGCCAGCAGCGTTCGGGACAGGGTACGCAATGAGCAGTTCTTC. Encoded protein: CASSVRDRVRNEQFF.

Notes on this clone: The same CDR3 arises from other DNA sequences in this sample as well. The chain couples TRBV7-9 to TRBJ2-7; TRBD1 matches at 8 bases. V shed 1 base and J 3 bases; nucleotides not matched to a gene: 5. There are 15 residues in the CDR3. In germline, CDR1 is SEHNR, CDR2 FQNEAQ (reference sequence). The CDR3 sequence is CASSLGGTGHYEQYF. CDR3 DNA: TGTGCCAGCAGCTTAGGGGGGACAGGTCACTACGAGCAGTACTTC. Filled out from reference TRBV7-9 and TRBJ2-7, the complete variable domain reads DTGVSQNPRHKITKRGQNVTFRCDPISEHNRLYWYRQTLGQGPEFLTYFQNEAQLEKSRLLSDRFSAERPKGSFSTLEIQRTEQGDSAMYLCASSLGGTGHYEQYFGPGTRLTVT.

The chain has TRBV2 and TRBJ2-7, with unresolved D. Germline assignment: CDR1 SNHLY and CDR2 FYNNEI. The CDR3 length is 16 residues. V lost 0 bases and J lost 2, with 14 bases in between. CDR3 loop: CASSEALRSSPYEQYF. CDR3 nucleotide sequence: TGTGCCAGCAGTGAAGCGCTTCGGAGTAGTCCCTACGAGCAGTACTTC.

This clone was seen only once. This chain connects TRBV27 to TRBJ2-1, with 10 bases aligning to TRBD2. J was trimmed by 6 bases and V by 2 bases; bases with no gene match: 7. There are 16 residues in the CDR3. The V gene's germline CDR1 is MNHEY and CDR2 SMNVEV (reference sequence). The chain's CDR3 is CASSLRLAGVGNEQFF. CDR3 bases: TGTGCCAGCAGTTTACGGCTAGCGGGAGTCGGCAATGAGCAGTTCTTC.

This clone was found a few times. V is TRBV11-2 and J is TRBJ1-2, with 8 bases matching TRBD1. From germline, CDR1 is SGHAT and CDR2 FQNNGV. Trimming at V came to 5 bases and at J to 10 bases, leaving 9 bases not matched to a gene. The CDR3 is made up of 13 amino acids. DNA of the CDR3: TGTGCCAGCAGCCCGTGGACAGGGAATGACTACACCTTC. Translation: CASSPWTGNDYTF.

The rearrangement uses TRBV7-9 and TRBJ2-7; D uncertain. Germline values: CDR1 SEHNR, CDR2 FQNEAQ (reference sequence). The CDR3 loop spans 14 amino acids. V was pared by 1 base and J by 2 bases, with 9 bases between. CDR3 protein: CASSLEITAYEQYF. CDR3 nucleotides: TGTGCCAGCAGCTTAGAGATCACCGCCTACGAGCAGTACTTC.

The chain joins TRBV6-1 to TRBJ1-1, with D uncertain. CDR3 length: 14 amino acids. Germline CDR1 and CDR2: MNHNS and SASEGT. The V and J ends lost 4 bases and 7 bases respectively, with 16 bases between them. CDR3: CASSASPWPYEAFF. CDR3 bases: TGTGCCAGCAGTGCCTCCCCTTGGCCGTATGAAGCTTTCTTT.

The chain combines TRBV19 with TRBJ1-5, with D unclear. V gave up 4 bases and J gave up 7 bases, with 8 bases separating them. The germline V gene encodes CDR1 LNHDA and CDR2 SQIVND (reference sequence). The length of the CDR3 is 12 residues. CDR3: CASSRWAQPQHF. CDR3 sequence (DNA): TGTGCCAGTAGTAGGTGGGCCCAGCCCCAGCATTTT.

About this clone: Other DNA sequences in the sample encode the same CDR3. The rearrangement uses TRBV27 and TRBJ1-1; perhaps TRBD1 as D (5 bases). The germline V gene has CDR1 MNHEY and CDR2 SMNVEV (reference sequence). The CDR3 sequence is 13 residues long. Trimming took off 3 bases at V and 2 bases at J, with 7 bases between the two ends. For the CDR3, the DNA is TGTGCCAGCAGTTTCGGGGGTAACACTGAAGCTTTCTTT. This gives the protein CASSFGGNTEAFF.

Concerning this clone itself: Different DNA sequences within this sample yield the same CDR3. J is TRBJ1-2 and V is TRBV5-6, with D unclear. Germline CDR1 is SGHDT and CDR2 is YYEEEE. CDR3 length: 14 amino acids. Trimming removed 0 bases from V and 4 bases from J, with 10 bases in between. The CDR3 DNA follows: TGTGCCAGCAGCTTGGGAGCAGGATCCTATGGCTACACCTTC. As protein: CASSLGAGSYGYTF. Using reference TRBV5-6 and TRBJ1-2 for the parts outside the CDR3, the full variable domain is DAGVTQSPTHLIKTRGQQVTLRCSPKSGHDTVSWYQQALGQGPQFIFQYYEEEERQRGNFPDRFSGHQFPNYSSELNVNALLLGDSALYLCASSLGAGSYGYTFGSGTRLTVV.

This clone showed up just a few times. The chain joins TRBV14 to TRBJ1-1; D call uncertain. The length of the CDR3 is 13 residues. Germline V gives CDR1 SGHDN, CDR2 FVKESK. V was clipped by 5 bases and J by 8 bases, with 15 bases between them. The CDR3 nucleotides read TGTGCCAGCAGCGAATATCATGGACGCGAAGCTTTCTTT. Protein: CASSEYHGREAFF. Full variable domain (rest looked up from reference TRBV14 and TRBJ1-1): EAGVTQFPSHSVIEKGQTVTLRCDPISGHDNLYWYRRVMGKEIKFLLHFVKESKQDESGMPNNRFLAERTGGTYSTLKVQPAELEDSGVYFCASSEYHGREAFFGQGTRLTVV.

The rearrangement uses TRBV29-1 and TRBJ2-1; 11 bases fit TRBD1. Germline CDR1 and CDR2: SQVTM and ANQGSEA. There are 19 residues in the CDR3. With V trimmed by 7 bases and J by 1 base, 18 bases remained unmatched. This CDR3 is CSARGGETGTGGSYNEQFF. The CDR3 coding sequence is TGCAGCGCCCGCGGGGGAGAAACCGGGACAGGGGGTTCCTACAATGAGCAGTTCTTC.

The rearrangement uses TRBV9 and TRBJ2-1; perhaps TRBD2 as D (5 bases). V lost 0 bases and J 10 bases, leaving 8 bases between the germline ends. This CDR3 is 12 amino acids long. Germline CDR1 SGDLS, CDR2 YYNGEE. This chain's CDR3 is CASSVATGEQFF. The CDR3 DNA reads as TGTGCCAGCAGCGTAGCTACGGGGGAGCAGTTCTTC.

This chain uses TRBV5-6 with TRBJ2-5; 9 nucleotides agree with TRBD1. The J call may be incorrect, as the DNA end agrees better with TRBJ2-7. The CDR3 runs 13 residues. Germline V gene sequence: CDR1 SGHDT, CDR2 YYEEEE. The CDR3 reads CASSRDRVDEQYF. The CDR3 nucleotides are TGTGCCAGCAGCCGGGACAGGGTCGACGAGCAGTACTTC.

This clone was seen just once. The V and J genes are TRBV27 and TRBJ1-4, with TRBD1 matching over 11 bases. J lost 7 bases, V lost 1 base, and 5 bases had no gene match. The CDR3 has 16 residues. Germline CDR1 and CDR2: MNHEY and SMNVEV (reference sequence). The CDR3 sequence is CASSLFRGQGGEKLFF. CDR3 in DNA: TGTGCCAGCAGTTTATTTCGGGGACAGGGGGGTGAAAAACTGTTTTTT.

The chain combines TRBV28 with TRBJ2-2; tentatively, D is TRBD2 (6 bases). CDR1 MDHEN and CDR2 SYDVKM come from the germline V gene. The V and J ends lost 6 bases and 1 base respectively, with 15 bases between them. The CDR3 spans 16 residues. The CDR3 DNA reads as TGTGCCAGCAGCCCCGCCGGGGGAGAGAACACCGGGGAGCTGTTTTTT. Translating gives CASSPAGGENTGELFF.

The chain uses TRBV29-1 and TRBJ2-5; D tentatively reads TRBD1 or TRBD2 (5 bases each). The V end lost 5 bases, the J end lost 7 bases, and 11 bases lay between the germline ends. CDR3 length: 11 residues. Germline CDR1 is SQVTM and CDR2 is ANQGSEA. CDR3 in amino acids: CSVTRDGTQYF. Written as DNA, the CDR3 is TGCAGCGTTACCAGGGACGGGACCCAGTACTTC.

V gene TRBV28 combines with J gene TRBJ1-5; D call uncertain. The length of the CDR3 is 15 residues. The V end was cut by 3 bases, the J end by 4 bases, with 13 bases between. Germline CDR1 reads MDHEN; CDR2 reads SYDVKM. The CDR3 region is CASSFIGPGNQPQHF. The CDR3, as DNA: TGTGCCAGCAGTTTCATCGGTCCTGGTAATCAGCCCCAGCATTTT.

In this sample, this clone turned up once. The chain is built from TRBV11-2 and TRBJ2-7; no clear D. CDR1 and CDR2 from the germline V gene are SGHAT and FQNNGV. V lost 1 base to trimming and J lost 3 bases, with 10 bases between them. This CDR3 has 14 amino acids. The CDR3 loop is CASSLGQINYEQYF. CDR3 DNA: TGTGCCAGCAGCTTAGGCCAGATAAACTACGAGCAGTACTTC.

For this clone: Different DNA sequences within this sample yield the same CDR3. The rearrangement uses TRBV9 and TRBJ1-3; no definite D call. V was clipped by 4 bases and J by 0 bases, with 8 bases between them. This CDR3 is 14 amino acids long. The germline V gene has CDR1 SGDLS and CDR2 YYNGEE. CDR3 protein: CASSPTGSGNTIYF. The CDR3, as DNA: TGTGCCAGCAGCCCAACCGGCTCTGGAAACACCATATATTTT. Full variable domain (missing parts from reference TRBV9 and TRBJ1-3): DSGVTQTPKHLITATGQRVTLRCSPRSGDLSVYWYQQSLDQGLQFLIQYYNGEERAKGNILERFSAQQFPDLHSELNLSSLELGDSALYFCASSPTGSGNTIYFGEGSWLTVV.

The chain links TRBV19 to TRBJ1-4; D call uncertain. The ends were cut back, 3 bases at V and 8 bases at J, with 13 bases in the middle. Germline V CDR1 and CDR2: LNHDA, SQIVND (reference sequence). This CDR3 is 14 amino acids long. The DNA for the CDR3 is TGTGCCAGTAGTATGAATCCTATGACCGAAAAACTGTTTTTT. Translated, it gives CASSMNPMTEKLFF.

As concerns this clone: The junction differs from germline at one of its ends, possibly a read error. The chain recombines TRBV4-3 with TRBJ2-1; D is unclear. The CDR3 contains 18 residues. Germline V lookup: CDR1 LGHNA, CDR2 YSLEER. The CDR3 nucleotides are TGCGCCAGCAGCCACCGAGCTCCGGGCCGCCCCTCCGACAATGAGCAGTTCTTC. It specifies CASSHRAPGRPSDNEQFF.